This TCR beta chain came from a study of CD8 T cells in ankylosing spondylitis. General observations from the study: A motif of fewer than ten highly homologous TCR beta variants was seen as apparently characteristic of ankylosing spondylitis blood.

As concerns this clonotype: Its antigen remains unknown.

One entry per CDR3 protein, called by TCRdb with MiXCR from the 5' RACE reads. The table lists around 770,000 distinct CDR3 sequences, over 9.5% of them singletons. In germline, CDR1 is DFQATT, CDR2 SNEGSKA (reference sequence). The CDR3 consists of 13 residues. V was cut by 3 bases and J by 8 bases, with 16 bases left in between. The sequence was collected from a male donor with ankylosing spondylitis. The sequencing sample was made of blood, either unsorted or a sorted T cell fraction (not recorded which). The chain links TRBV20-1 to TRBJ1-2; D uncertain. CDR3 sequence (DNA): TGCAGTGCTAGGAATTGGGCCCCTGGGGGCTACACCTTC. Translation gives CSARNWAPGGYTF.